The clone carrying this TCR beta chain was counted a single time. These data belong to a study of blood T cell repertoires in COVID-19. Study-wide context: Samples of COVID-19 (acute and convalescent) were obtained from the United States, Italy and Spain.

Here immunoSEQ multiplex PCR was the method, and the copy in TCRdb shows in-frame clones only, minus some. The sample comprises about 290,000 clones, about 85% of which are singletons, and around 3.7% rests with the top ten. This receptor was obtained from a woman between 50 and 59 years old with active or convalescent COVID-19. Source material: peripheral blood.

The CDR3 here is CASSQESGAKNIQYF. The CDR3 nucleotides are TGTGCCAGCAGCCAAGAGTCGGGAGCCAAAAACATTCAGTACTTC. J is TRBJ2-4 and V is TRBV3-1 (or the pseudogene TRBV3-2), with D hard to call. Germline assignment: CDR1 LGHDT and CDR2 YNNKEL (reference sequence). The V end lost 0 bases, the J end lost 0 bases, and 6 bases lay between the germline ends. There are 15 residues in the CDR3.